The 30 T cell receptor beta chains listed next were all sequenced from one sample in a study of shared clonotypes between healthy human individuals. Only in-frame clones appear in the TCRdb table, and some are missing; sequencing was by immunoSEQ multiplex PCR. The sample yields about 2.1 million clones, around 93% seen once. In the naive CD8 group, cells lacked CD45RO and were positively selected for CCR7, so terminally differentiated effector memory CD45RA+ cells were left out. Sequenced material: naive CD8+ T cells from PBMCs. The receptors come from a man younger than 30 in good health. Some clones in this sample may be carry-over from other donors' samples.

The chain has TRBV27 and TRBJ1-4; D may be TRBD1 (6 bases). Germline CDR1 reads MNHEY; CDR2 reads SMNVEV (reference sequence). The CDR3 has 14 residues. The germline V and J ends were trimmed by 3 bases and 6 bases, with 11 bases remaining between them. The CDR3 is CASSLVGGDEKLFF. DNA for the CDR3: TGTGCCAGCAGTTTGGTAGGGGGAGATGAAAAACTGTTTTTT.

As for this clone: The sample contains more than one DNA sequence encoding this CDR3. The rearrangement uses TRBV28 and TRBJ2-5; 13 bases are a match to TRBD2. In germline, CDR1 is MDHEN, CDR2 SYDVKM. The CDR3 is 16 amino acids. The J segment lost 3 bases and the V segment lost 5 bases, leaving 6 bases of the junction unmatched. The CDR3 protein is CASSLLLAGGEETQYF. CDR3 DNA: TGTGCCAGCAGTCTCCTACTAGCGGGAGGGGAAGAGACCCAGTACTTC.

V is TRBV28 and J is TRBJ1-2, with TRBD1 as a possible D gene (5 bases). Trimming left V 3 bases short and J 5 bases short, with 16 bases between. CDR1 and CDR2 (germline): MDHEN, SYDVKM. CDR3 size: 15 residues. The CDR3 DNA follows: TGTGCCAGCAGTTTCGGTGGCGGGGGAGCGTATGGCTACACCTTC. The encoded protein is CASSFGGGGAYGYTF.

V gene TRBV28 combines with J gene TRBJ2-5, with a weak D call TRBD2 (6 bases). Germline assignment: CDR1 MDHEN and CDR2 SYDVKM. The CDR3 runs to 15 residues. The V gene lost 2 bases and the J gene lost 0 bases, with 10 bases spanning the gap. The CDR3 loop is CASSLAGSYQETQYF. The CDR3 DNA reads TGTGCCAGCAGTTTAGCGGGGAGCTACCAAGAGACCCAGTACTTC.

J is TRBJ1-5 and V is TRBV28, with 7 bases identical to TRBD1. The V gene end was trimmed by 4 bases and the J gene end by 9 bases; junction bases not matched to a gene: 15. Germline CDR1 MDHEN, CDR2 SYDVKM. This CDR3 is built from 16 residues. CDR3 region: CASSSTPHRGGGPQHF. CDR3 nucleotides: TGTGCCAGCAGTTCCACCCCCCACAGGGGTGGGGGGCCCCAGCATTTT.

The chain joins TRBV14 to TRBJ2-1; D may match TRBD1 or TRBD2 (5 bases each). CDR3 length: 15 amino acids. Germline-derived CDR1 and CDR2 are SGHDN and FVKESK. Trimming took off 4 bases at V and 0 bases at J, with 10 bases between the two ends. The CDR3 is CASSRRGGSYNEQFF. CDR3 bases: TGTGCCAGCAGCCGTCGGGGCGGCTCCTACAATGAGCAGTTCTTC. The full variable domain, rest sourced from reference TRBV14 and TRBJ2-1, is EAGVTQFPSHSVIEKGQTVTLRCDPISGHDNLYWYRRVMGKEIKFLLHFVKESKQDESGMPNNRFLAERTGGTYSTLKVQPAELEDSGVYFCASSRRGGSYNEQFFGPGTRLTVL.

As concerns this clone: The sample contains more than one DNA sequence encoding this CDR3. The chain combines TRBV29-1 with TRBJ2-7, with D possibly TRBD1 on 5 matching bases. Germline V gives CDR1 SQVTM, CDR2 ANQGSEA. The CDR3 runs to 11 residues. V was pared by 7 bases and J by 5 bases, with 12 bases between. DNA of the CDR3: TGCAGCGCTACAACAGGTAACGAGCAGTACTTC. Residues: CSATTGNEQYF.

Only one count was recorded for this clone. This rearrangement joins TRBV28 to TRBJ2-7, with 10 bases that match TRBD2. Trimming cost V 6 bases and J 6 bases; bases outside gene matches: 8. CDR3 length: 14 amino acids. CDR1 MDHEN and CDR2 SYDVKM come from the germline V gene. This CDR3 is CASRAEGLASEQYF. The CDR3 DNA reads TGTGCCAGCAGGGCTGAGGGACTAGCGAGCGAGCAGTACTTC.

The genes are TRBV9 and TRBJ2-7; the match to TRBD2 covers 7 bases. Germline CDR1 SGDLS, CDR2 YYNGEE. This CDR3 spans 16 amino acids. The trim removed 3 bases at V and 0 bases at J, leaving 9 bases unmatched. CDR3 in amino acids: CASSGLAGARSYEQYF. The CDR3 coding sequence is TGTGCCAGCAGCGGGCTGGCGGGAGCCCGCTCCTACGAGCAGTACTTC.

The chain uses TRBV27 and TRBJ2-1, with D possibly being TRBD2 (5 bases). CDR1 and CDR2 (germline): MNHEY, SMNVEV (reference sequence). The CDR3 consists of 14 residues. The V end lost 0 bases, the J end lost 9 bases, and 12 bases lay between the germline ends. The CDR3 sequence is CASSLSPLAGEQFF. In DNA, the CDR3 is TGTGCCAGCAGTTTATCCCCGCTAGCTGGTGAGCAGTTCTTC.

The chain joins TRBV28 to TRBJ2-1; TRBD2 matches 9 bases. Per the germline V gene, CDR1 is MDHEN and CDR2 is SYDVKM. The length of the CDR3 is 16 residues. V dropped 3 bases and J dropped 5; count of bases not matched to a gene: 8. CDR3 in DNA: TGTGCCAGCAGTTTGGGACGCGGGAGGGCCCACAATGAGCAGTTCTTC. Amino acids: CASSLGRGRAHNEQFF.

About this clone itself: Other DNA sequences from this sample encode an identical CDR3 as well. The chain joins TRBV6-5 to TRBJ2-2, with TRBD2 matching over 7 bases. Germline V gene sequence: CDR1 MNHEY, CDR2 SVGAGI. The V gene end was trimmed by 0 bases and the J gene end by 4 bases; junction bases not matched to a gene: 2. The length of the CDR3 is 15 residues. The CDR3 spells CASSYSTGGTGELFF. The CDR3 nucleotides read TGTGCCAGCAGTTACTCGACGGGGGGCACCGGGGAGCTGTTTTTT.

J is TRBJ1-5 and V is TRBV28; D is uncertain. Germline-derived CDR1 and CDR2 are MDHEN and SYDVKM. V was shortened by 1 base and J by 0 bases, with 10 bases between the two germline ends. The CDR3 consists of 16 residues. This CDR3 is CASSLSAGYSNQPQHF. The CDR3 coding sequence is TGTGCCAGCAGTTTATCCGCGGGCTATAGCAATCAGCCCCAGCATTTT.

V and J are TRBV27 and TRBJ2-2, with a possible D match to TRBD1 (6 bases). This CDR3 is built from 14 residues. Germline V gives CDR1 MNHEY, CDR2 SMNVEV (reference sequence). V lost 2 bases and J 7 bases, leaving 11 bases between the germline ends. The CDR3 loop reads CASSLQGLGGELFF. DNA of the CDR3: TGTGCCAGCAGTTTACAGGGGCTGGGCGGGGAGCTGTTTTTT.

The V call is TRBV10-3, the J call TRBJ1-1, with 7 nucleotides matching TRBD1. V lost 8 bases, J lost 4 bases, and 7 bases stayed unmatched. CDR3 length equals 13 residues. The germline CDR1 and CDR2 sequences are ENHRY and SYGVKD. The CDR3 protein is CAILPGGATEAFF. CDR3 DNA: TGTGCCATCCTCCCAGGGGGAGCCACTGAAGCTTTCTTT.

This chain connects TRBV5-8 to TRBJ2-1; 7 bases line up with TRBD1. Trimming cost V 6 bases and J 0 bases; bases outside gene matches: 6. The CDR3 covers 15 residues. Looked up from germline, CDR1 is SGHTS and CDR2 is YDEGEE. In DNA, the CDR3 is TGTGCCAGCAACTCCTGGGACAGCTCCTACAATGAGCAGTTCTTC. Its translation is CASNSWDSSYNEQFF.

The chain uses TRBV2 and TRBJ2-2; TRBD1 matches 12 bases. Trimming cost V 6 bases and J 6 bases; bases outside gene matches: 8. CDR1 and CDR2 from the germline V gene are SNHLY and FYNNEI. This CDR3 contains 16 residues. The CDR3 DNA sequence: TGTGCCAGCAGGGATCGTGGGACAGGGGGCGCCGGGGAGCTGTTTTTT. It is translated as CASRDRGTGGAGELFF.

With respect to this clone: The same CDR3 arises from other DNA sequences in this sample as well. This sequence joins TRBV7-2 and TRBJ2-7; D not certain. Germline values: CDR1 SGHTA, CDR2 FQGNSA. V dropped 1 base and J dropped 1 base, with 5 bases sitting between them. This CDR3 has 13 amino acids. As DNA, the CDR3 is TGTGCCAGCAGCTTAGTATCGTCCTACGAGCAGTACTTC. Amino acid sequence: CASSLVSSYEQYF.

This chain joins TRBV11-1 and TRBJ2-1, with no clear D. This CDR3 comprises 17 residues. Deletions cut 1 base from V and 6 bases from J, with 19 bases between. Germline assignment: CDR1 SGHAT and CDR2 FQDESV (reference sequence). The CDR3 region is CASSLEARVYTSNEQFF. The CDR3, as DNA: TGTGCCAGCAGCTTAGAGGCAAGAGTCTACACCAGCAATGAGCAGTTCTTC.

J is TRBJ1-1 and V is TRBV5-6; D is undetermined. The CDR3 is 12 amino acids. CDR1 SGHDT and CDR2 YYEEEE come from the germline V gene. V was trimmed by 4 bases and J by 10 bases, leaving 14 bases between them. The DNA for the CDR3 is TGTGCCAGCAGCATGGCCAGGAGTAGAGCTTTCTTT. Its protein is CASSMARSRAFF.

The V gene is TRBV14, the J gene TRBJ2-7, with D tentatively TRBD2 (6 bases). V was shortened by 0 bases and J by 9 bases, with 12 bases between the two germline ends. The germline CDR1 and CDR2 sequences are SGHDN and FVKESK. The CDR3 consists of 13 residues. The DNA for the CDR3 is TGTGCCAGCAGCCAAGAATGGTCGGGGGTGCAGTACTTC. This encodes CASSQEWSGVQYF.

In the case of this clone: This CDR3 is also generated by other DNA sequences in the sample. The CDR3 sequence: CASSLLGGYNEQFF. CDR3 sequence (DNA): TGTGCCAGCAGTTTATTGGGCGGTTACAATGAGCAGTTCTTC. The gene calls are TRBV27 and TRBJ2-1; D ambiguous. This CDR3 is 14 amino acids long. V was clipped by 1 base and J by 4 bases, with 8 bases between them. Germline CDR1 MNHEY, CDR2 SMNVEV (reference sequence).

V is TRBV2 and J is TRBJ2-3; D could derive from TRBD1 or TRBD2 (5 bases each). Trimming pared 2 bases from V and 4 bases from J, leaving 19 bases between. The germline V gene has CDR1 SNHLY and CDR2 FYNNEI. There are 17 residues in the CDR3. CDR3 protein: CASSERGVRERADTQYF. DNA for the CDR3: TGTGCCAGCAGTGAACGGGGCGTCCGGGAAAGGGCAGATACGCAGTATTTT.

This chain connects TRBV7-2 to TRBJ2-7, with D possibly called TRBD1 or TRBD2 (5 bases each). The germline V gene encodes CDR1 SGHTA and CDR2 FQGNSA. The germline V and J ends were trimmed by 3 bases and 7 bases, with 13 bases remaining between them. The CDR3 spans 13 residues. The CDR3 DNA follows: TGTGCCAGCAGCTTCGGGACGCTGGGGGAGCAGTACTTC. This translates into CASSFGTLGEQYF.

This chain links TRBV11-2 with TRBJ2-2, with 8 bases lining up with TRBD1. Germline V gene lookup returns CDR1 SGHAT and CDR2 FQNNGV. The ends lost 5 bases at V and 5 bases at J; junction bases unmatched: 10. The CDR3 is 16 amino acids. CDR3 in DNA: TGTGCCAGCAGCCCAGGGGGCGGGGTTTGGACCGGGGAGCTGTTTTTT. This encodes CASSPGGGVWTGELFF.

This rearrangement joins TRBV5-4 to TRBJ2-5; D unclear. From germline, CDR1 is SGHNT and CDR2 YYREEE (reference sequence). V gave up 1 base and J gave up 5 bases, with 15 bases separating them. The CDR3 contains 15 residues. CDR3 in DNA: TGTGCCAGCAGCTTGTCGCCCCGGATGGGGGAGACCCAGTACTTC. Residues: CASSLSPRMGETQYF.

For this clone: Other DNA sequences in this sample translate to the same CDR3. The gene calls are TRBV9 and TRBJ1-2; D is undetermined. The CDR3 is made up of 12 amino acids. The ends were cut back, 0 bases at V and 1 base at J, with 1 base in the middle. Germline V gene sequence: CDR1 SGDLS, CDR2 YYNGEE. Written as DNA, the CDR3 is TGTGCCAGCAGCGTAGGTAACTATGGCTACACCTTC. This codes for CASSVGNYGYTF.

This chain joins TRBV10-3 and TRBJ2-7, with D possibly being TRBD1 or TRBD2 (5 bases each). The CDR3 has 14 amino acids. V lost 4 bases and J lost 2, with 12 bases in between. CDR1 is ENHRY, CDR2 SYGVKD, per germline. The CDR3 loop reads CAISGGPLTYEQYF. CDR3 nucleotide sequence: TGTGCCATCAGTGGGGGACCCCTAACCTACGAGCAGTACTTC.

The chain couples TRBV19 to TRBJ2-7; TRBD2 aligns across 10 bases. The trim removed 3 bases at V and 6 bases at J, leaving 8 bases unmatched. This CDR3 comprises 15 residues. Germline CDR1 is LNHDA and CDR2 is SQIVND (reference sequence). CDR3 amino acids: CASSIIAGGSSEQYF. The CDR3 DNA sequence: TGTGCCAGTAGTATTATAGCGGGAGGTTCTTCCGAGCAGTACTTC.

This chain connects TRBV2 to TRBJ2-2; D unclear. The germline V gene has CDR1 SNHLY and CDR2 FYNNEI. The length of the CDR3 is 13 residues. V lost 10 bases to trimming and J lost 1 base, with 10 bases between them. In DNA form, the CDR3 reads TGTGCCACCCGGGTTCTGAACACCGGGGAGCTGTTTTTT. This translates into CATRVLNTGELFF.